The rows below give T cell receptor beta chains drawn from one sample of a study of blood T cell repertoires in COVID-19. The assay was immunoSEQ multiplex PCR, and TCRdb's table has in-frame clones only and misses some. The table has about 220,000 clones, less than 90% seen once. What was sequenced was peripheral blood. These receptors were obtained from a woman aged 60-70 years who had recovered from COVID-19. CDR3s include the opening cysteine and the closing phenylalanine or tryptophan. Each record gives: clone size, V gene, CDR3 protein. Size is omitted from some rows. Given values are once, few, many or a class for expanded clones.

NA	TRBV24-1	CATSDPGDPSYEQYF
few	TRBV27	CASRRHLDSNQPQHF
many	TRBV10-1	CASSDVLPANTGELFF
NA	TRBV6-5	CASRRGRQETQYF
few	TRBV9	CASSVAPSSNEQFF
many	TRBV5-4	CASSALTGEETQYF
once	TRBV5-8	CASSLSQNYGYTF
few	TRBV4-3	CASSQQLTDSPYEQYF
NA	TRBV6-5	CASSFSGASYNEQFF
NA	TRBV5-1	CASSLDGGNARDTQYF
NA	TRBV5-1	CASSLSGGKNIQYF
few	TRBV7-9	CASSLAIGEGNQPQHF
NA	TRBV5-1	CASSPGQSTDTQYF
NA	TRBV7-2	CASSPRDREAEAFF
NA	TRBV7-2	CASSTESGEETQYF
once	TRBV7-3	CASSLAITDYNEQFF
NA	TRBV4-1	CASSQPLQGTNEKLFF
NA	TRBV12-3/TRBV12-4	CASAAPFYEQYF
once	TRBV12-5	CASGWGTGQETQYF
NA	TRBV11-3	CASSLSPGATGELFF
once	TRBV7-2	CASSPQGESEQFF
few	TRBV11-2	CASRETSGGPPEQFF
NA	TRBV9	CASGPSGGVTGELFF
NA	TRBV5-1	CASSVTGEPFNSPLHF
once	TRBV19	CASSIEGLAGHTDTQYF
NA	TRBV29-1	CSVEVGQGAYGYTF
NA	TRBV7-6	CASSLVDRDIANTGELFF
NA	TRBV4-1	CASSPRSGVLYNEQFF
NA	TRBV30	CAWSLAGYTGELFF
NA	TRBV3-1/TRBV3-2	CASSGAGITDTQYF
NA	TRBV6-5	CASSYGTGGTEAFF
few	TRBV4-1	CASSHREDLTGRLGYGYTF
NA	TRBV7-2	CASSLAIRNSNQPQHF
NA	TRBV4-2	CASRSLAGEKQETQYF
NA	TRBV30	CAWREDRAGGPQHF